Below are 27 T cell receptor beta chains sequenced from a single sample in a study of CD8 T cells in ankylosing spondylitis. TCRdb re-derived calls from the 5' RACE reads in MiXCR, one entry per CDR3 protein. The table shows 200,000 to 250,000 distinct CDR3 sequences, with roughly 26% occurring only once. What was sequenced was blood, either unsorted or a sorted T cell fraction (not recorded which). The receptor source for this set is a male donor with ankylosing spondylitis or in good health (not recorded which).

This chain uses TRBV7-2 with TRBJ2-5; no clear D. Germline assignment: CDR1 SGHTA and CDR2 FQGNSA. V was shortened by 1 base and J by 5 bases, with 11 bases between the two germline ends. The CDR3 totals 14 residues. The CDR3 DNA reads as TGTGCCAGCAGCTTAGAGTTTAGTTCCGAGACCCAGTACTTC. The encoded protein is CASSLEFSSETQYF. The whole variable domain, remainder taken from reference TRBV7-2 and TRBJ2-5, is GAGVSQSPSNKVTEKGKDVELRCDPISGHTALYWYRQSLGQGLEFLIYFQGNSAPDKSGLPSDRFSAERTGGSVSTLTIQRTQQEDSAVYLCASSLEFSSETQYFGPGTRLLVL.

Ten or more counts support this clonotype. This chain joins TRBV4-3 and TRBJ2-3; no clear D. CDR3 length: 15 residues. The germline V and J ends were trimmed by 1 base and 2 bases, with 10 bases remaining between them. CDR1 is LGHNA, CDR2 YSLEER, per germline. DNA of the CDR3: TGCGCCAGCAGCCAAGGGTACCTGGACACAGATACGCAGTATTTT. Encoded protein: CASSQGYLDTDTQYF.

V gene TRBV20-1 combines with J gene TRBJ2-1; D unclear. This CDR3 has 18 amino acids. Germline values: CDR1 DFQATT, CDR2 SNEGSKA (reference sequence). V lost 3 bases and J 0 bases, leaving 21 bases between the germline ends. CDR3 residues: CSASHRRMELNSYNEQFF. In nucleotides, the CDR3 is TGCAGTGCTAGTCATCGCAGGATGGAACTTAACTCCTACAATGAGCAGTTCTTC.

This clonotype was seen a few times. The chain uses TRBV6-5 and TRBJ2-5; possible D gene TRBD2, 6 bases. Germline lookup yields CDR1 MNHEY and CDR2 SVGAGI. Trimming pared 2 bases from V and 2 bases from J, leaving 12 bases between. The CDR3 length is 15 residues. CDR3 nucleotide sequence: TGTGCCAGCAGTTACCACGGACTAAGACAAGAGACCCAGTACTTC. This gives the protein CASSYHGLRQETQYF.

The chain's CDR3 is CASSLNAHADTQYF. CDR3 nucleotides: TGTGCCAGCAGCTTAAACGCACATGCAGATACGCAGTATTTT. This rearrangement joins TRBV7-2 to TRBJ2-3; D call uncertain. V was clipped by 2 bases and J by 4 bases, with 10 bases between them. There are 14 residues in the CDR3. Germline V gene data show CDR1 as SGHTA and CDR2 as FQGNSA.

The chain links TRBV20-1 to TRBJ2-1; 12 bases line up with TRBD2. CDR3 length equals 15 residues. Germline V gene data show CDR1 as DFQATT and CDR2 as SNEGSKA (reference sequence). Trimming removed 4 bases from V and 5 bases from J; junction bases left unmatched: 6. CDR3 in DNA: TGCAGTGCTAAGACTAGCGGGAGTGTGGACAATGAGCAGTTCTTC. Protein sequence: CSAKTSGSVDNEQFF.

This clonotype has at least ten counts. The chain joins TRBV5-1 to TRBJ2-1; 7 bases match TRBD1. V dropped 5 bases and J dropped 4; count of bases not matched to a gene: 6. CDR1 and CDR2 from the germline V gene are SGHRS and YFSETQ. The CDR3 is made up of 14 amino acids. CDR3 nucleotide sequence: TGCGCCAGCAGTAACAGGGGCTTATACAATGAGCAGTTCTTC. This translates into CASSNRGLYNEQFF.

As regards this clonotype: Relative to the germline gene, one junction end is altered; a read error may explain this. The V call is TRBV5-1, the J call TRBJ2-1; TRBD2 matches 13 bases. From germline, CDR1 is SGHRS and CDR2 YFSETQ. This CDR3 is 15 amino acids long. Here the CDR3 DNA reads TGCTCCAGCAGCTTGGGGACTAGCGGGAACAATAAGCAGTTCTTC. Amino acids: CSSSLGTSGNNKQFF.

The chain combines TRBV12-3 or TRBV12-4 with TRBJ2-5, with TRBD2 as a possible D gene (6 bases). CDR3 length equals 13 residues. Trimming shortened V by 9 bases and J by 2 bases, and 13 bases separated the two germline ends. The CDR3 nucleotides are TGTGCCAGTAAGACGGCGGGACAAGAGACCCAGTACTTC. It translates to CASKTAGQETQYF.

The chain links TRBV20-1 to TRBJ2-5, with 9 bases matching TRBD2. The CDR3 is 13 amino acids. Germline lookup yields CDR1 DFQATT and CDR2 SNEGSKA (reference sequence). Trimming removed 5 bases from V and 5 bases from J; junction bases left unmatched: 6. The CDR3 DNA follows: TGCAGTGCTCATAGCGGGAGAAGGGAGACCCAGTACTTC. Its translation is CSAHSGRRETQYF.

This rearrangement joins TRBV4-3 to TRBJ1-2; 7 nucleotides agree with TRBD1. The junction had 11 bases not matched to a gene; V was cut back by 0 bases and J by 4 bases. Germline V lookup: CDR1 LGHNA, CDR2 YSLEER. CDR3 size: 17 residues. The CDR3 region is CASSQDHDRVVLYGYTF. CDR3 nucleotide sequence: TGCGCCAGCAGCCAAGACCACGACAGGGTGGTGCTCTATGGCTACACCTTC.

This clonotype came up many times. This chain uses TRBV29-1 with TRBJ2-5; TRBD2 agrees at 7 bases. Trimming at V came to 2 bases and at J to 4 bases, leaving 1 base not matched to a gene. The length of the CDR3 is 12 residues. Germline V gene lookup returns CDR1 SQVTM and CDR2 ANQGSEA. In nucleotides, the CDR3 is TGCAGCGTTGAATCGGGGGGAGAGACCCAGTACTTC. Encoded protein: CSVESGGETQYF.

The CDR3: CASSEESGGYNEQFF. The CDR3, as DNA: TGTGCCAGCAGTGAAGAATCGGGAGGGTACAATGAGCAGTTCTTC. The V and J genes are TRBV25-1 and TRBJ2-1, with 8 bases matching TRBD2. V was pared by 2 bases and J by 4 bases, with 4 bases of the junction left unmatched. Germline V lookup: CDR1 MGHDK, CDR2 SYGVNS. CDR3 length: 15 amino acids.

The rearrangement joins TRBV19 to TRBJ1-5; D is unclear. The CDR3 spans 14 residues. Trimming removed 3 bases from V and 9 bases from J, with 15 bases in between. Germline V CDR1 and CDR2: LNHDA, SQIVND (reference sequence). The CDR3 coding sequence is TGTGCCAGTAGTATCGGCCAGTTCCTCCGGCCCCAGCATTTT. Protein sequence: CASSIGQFLRPQHF. The entire variable domain, with the rest obtained from reference TRBV19 and TRBJ1-5, is as follows: DGGITQSPKYLFRKEGQNVTLSCEQNLNHDAMYWYRQDPGQGLRLIYYSQIVNDFQKGDIAEGYSVSREKKESFPLTVTSAQKNPTAFYLCASSIGQFLRPQHFGDGTRLSIL.

This clonotype was observed many times. This sequence joins TRBV5-1 and TRBJ1-3; D not resolved. V was pared by 0 bases and J by 0 bases, with 10 bases between. From germline, CDR1 is SGHRS and CDR2 YFSETQ. The CDR3 length is 16 residues. The CDR3 DNA reads as TGCGCCAGCAGCTTGGATATACAGCACTCTGGAAACACCATATATTTT. Translating gives CASSLDIQHSGNTIYF.

This clonotype was picked up a small number of times. V is TRBV20-1 and J is TRBJ2-7; 7 bases align to TRBD2. The CDR3 extends over 15 amino acids. J was trimmed by 2 bases and V by 3 bases; bases with no gene match: 10. CDR1 and CDR2 from the germline V gene are DFQATT and SNEGSKA (reference sequence). CDR3 bases: TGCAGTGCTAGTCCTCGGATAGGGAGGGCCTACGAGCAGTACTTC. It yields the protein CSASPRIGRAYEQYF.

This clonotype was detected a few times. The CDR3 DNA is TGCAGTGCTAGAGACAGTTACACTGAAGCTTTCTTT. The encoded protein is CSARDSYTEAFF. The chain combines TRBV20-1 with TRBJ1-1; D call uncertain. This CDR3 is 12 amino acids long. Germline lookup yields CDR1 DFQATT and CDR2 SNEGSKA (reference sequence). Between the trimmed V and J ends, which lost 0 bases and 3 bases, there was a span of 5 bases.

The gene calls are TRBV12-3 or TRBV12-4 and TRBJ2-2; D may be TRBD2 (6 bases). The V gene lost 6 bases and the J gene lost 2 bases, with 10 bases spanning the gap. The length of the CDR3 is 14 residues. CDR3 loop: CASRGLSNTGELFF. The CDR3 DNA follows: TGTGCCAGCAGGGGACTTAGTAACACCGGGGAGCTGTTTTTT.

This clonotype was counted only a few times. V usage is TRBV29-1 and J usage is TRBJ1-1, with D hard to call. The CDR3 is made up of 13 amino acids. The germline gives CDR1 SQVTM, CDR2 ANQGSEA. Deletions cut 6 bases from V and 1 base from J, with 12 bases between. The CDR3 protein is CSVYHSQNTEAFF. The CDR3 bases are TGCAGCGTATATCACTCACAGAACACTGAAGCTTTCTTT.

This clonotype was seen repeatedly, ten times or more. The genes are TRBV5-1 and TRBJ2-5; possibly TRBD2 for D (6 bases). The ends were cut back, 0 bases at V and 3 bases at J, with 15 bases in the middle. Per the germline V gene, CDR1 is SGHRS and CDR2 is YFSETQ. The CDR3 runs to 16 residues. CDR3 protein: CASSLGRQGGEETQYF. The CDR3, as DNA: TGCGCCAGCAGCTTGGGCCGGCAGGGAGGAGAAGAGACCCAGTACTTC.

The rearrangement uses TRBV29-1 and TRBJ1-1; 8 bases line up with TRBD1. V was pared by 4 bases and J by 5 bases, with 9 bases of the junction left unmatched. This CDR3 has 14 amino acids. Germline V gene sequence: CDR1 SQVTM, CDR2 ANQGSEA. CDR3 bases: TGCAGCGTTGGGTCCTCAACAGGGGGGACTGAAGCTTTCTTT. Translating it yields CSVGSSTGGTEAFF.

This clonotype was detected ten times or more. The chain combines TRBV5-1 with TRBJ2-7; TRBD1 agrees at 9 bases. This CDR3 is built from 15 residues. The junction had 8 bases not matched to a gene; V was cut back by 1 base and J by 6 bases. Germline V CDR1 and CDR2: SGHRS, YFSETQ. CDR3 residues: CASSLSSGTGLEQYF. The DNA for the CDR3 is TGCGCCAGCAGCTTGTCCTCCGGGACAGGGCTCGAGCAGTACTTC.

The sample holds many counts of this clonotype. The chain carries TRBV20-1 and TRBJ2-5; no firm D call. The CDR3 is 14 amino acids. V was pared by 3 bases and J by 5 bases, with 16 bases between. Germline loops: CDR1 DFQATT, CDR2 SNEGSKA (reference sequence). The CDR3 nucleotides are TGCAGTGCTAGCGAAGATACGGCATCCGAGACCCAGTACTTC. As protein: CSASEDTASETQYF.

The V call is TRBV12-3 or TRBV12-4, the J call TRBJ2-1; D remains unclear. V was pared by 5 bases and J by 6 bases, with 8 bases between. This CDR3 region has 12 residues. CDR3 DNA: TGTGCCAGCAGTATCGCAGGCAATGAGCAGTTCTTC. Translation: CASSIAGNEQFF.

This clonotype was counted ten times or more. The chain is built from TRBV20-1 and TRBJ2-5, with D maybe TRBD2 (6 bases). Germline V gene sequence: CDR1 DFQATT, CDR2 SNEGSKA (reference sequence). V lost 0 bases and J lost 5, with 19 bases in between. The CDR3 is 16 amino acids. The DNA of the CDR3 is TGCAGTGCTAGAGATCGTCGGACTTTAGGGAGGGAGACCCAGTACTTC. Its protein product is CSARDRRTLGRETQYF.

Relative to its sample, this clonotype is medium-sized. The chain has TRBV10-3 and TRBJ2-1; D gene ambiguous. V gave up 7 bases and J gave up 0 bases, with 10 bases separating them. Germline V gene lookup returns CDR1 ENHRY and CDR2 SYGVKD. CDR3 length equals 14 residues. CDR3 residues: CAITQESSYNEQFF. The CDR3 DNA reads as TGTGCCATCACCCAGGAGAGCTCCTACAATGAGCAGTTCTTC.

The chain recombines TRBV20-1 with TRBJ2-7; D might be TRBD1 (5 bases). CDR1 and CDR2 (germline): DFQATT, SNEGSKA (reference sequence). The V end lost 4 bases, the J end lost 4 bases, and 8 bases lay between the germline ends. CDR3 size: 11 residues. CDR3 sequence reads: CSANQGYEQYF. The DNA for the CDR3 is TGCAGTGCTAACCAGGGTTACGAGCAGTACTTC.